These 28 T cell receptor beta chains share one sample of origin, sequenced in a study of T cell changes during pregnancy in multiple sclerosis. Some clones are missing from TCRdb's copy, which holds only in-frame ones; the method was immunoSEQ multiplex PCR. Of roughly 30,000 clones in the sample, nearly 90% were seen once. Here the sequenced sample was CD8+ T cells from peripheral blood mononuclear cells, taken in the second trimester of pregnancy. The source is a female donor with multiple sclerosis, enrolled in a pregnancy study.

The rearrangement links TRBV6-5 to TRBJ2-7; 7 bases agree with TRBD2. Germline loops: CDR1 MNHEY, CDR2 SVGAGI. The CDR3 covers 14 residues. The junction had 6 bases not matched to a gene; V was cut back by 5 bases and J by 2 bases. The CDR3 region has the DNA TGTGCCAGCAGTACTAGCGTTAGTGCCTACGAGCAGTACTTC. It translates to CASSTSVSAYEQYF.

Of note for this clone: Sequence at one end of the junction differs from germline and may be a read error. Other nucleotide sequences in the sample specify the same CDR3. This chain links TRBV13 with TRBJ2-3; 12 bases line up with TRBD2. Germline CDR1 PRHDT, CDR2 FYEKMQ (reference sequence). The CDR3 consists of 17 residues. CDR3 in amino acids: CASSLATSGRPTDTQYF. The CDR3 DNA is TGTGCCAGCAGTTTAGCCACTAGCGGGAGGCCCACAGATACGCAGTATTTT.

The chain links TRBV5-5 to TRBJ1-1; TRBD1 is a possible D gene (5 bases). Between the trimmed V and J ends, which lost 4 bases and 7 bases, there was a span of 23 bases. This CDR3 spans 16 amino acids. Per the germline V gene, CDR1 is SGHKS and CDR2 is YYEKEE (reference sequence). DNA of the CDR3: TGTGCCAGCAGCCACCAGGCGGGGCGTTGGCCTCTTGAAGCTTTCTTT. Protein product: CASSHQAGRWPLEAFF. The variable domain in full, with the rest retrieved from reference TRBV5-5 and TRBJ1-1, is DAGVTQSPTHLIKTRGQQVTLRCSPISGHKSVSWYQQVLGQGPQFIFQYYEKEERGRGNFPDRFSARQFPNYSSELNVNALLLGDSALYLCASSHQAGRWPLEAFFGQGTRLTVV.

The V gene is TRBV6-5, the J gene TRBJ2-7, with D tentatively TRBD1 (6 bases). Germline values: CDR1 MNHEY, CDR2 SVGAGI. V lost 5 bases to trimming and J lost 6 bases, with 14 bases between them. The CDR3 runs to 13 residues. This chain's CDR3 is CASSQTTGIEQYF. The DNA of the CDR3 is TGTGCCAGCAGTCAAACAACAGGGATCGAGCAGTACTTC.

The rearrangement links TRBV4-2 to TRBJ1-5; possibly TRBD1 for D (6 bases). The germline CDR1 and CDR2 sequences are LGHNA and YNFKEQ. The CDR3 covers 16 residues. Trimming took off 0 bases at V and 3 bases at J, with 12 bases between the two ends. The CDR3 is CASSQEWGGPNQPQHF. The CDR3 DNA sequence: TGTGCCAGCAGCCAAGAATGGGGGGGCCCCAATCAGCCCCAGCATTTT.

The chain combines TRBV5-1 with TRBJ2-1, with 8 nucleotides matching TRBD2. Germline trimming cut 4 bases from V and 0 bases from J; bases unmatched to any gene: 9. This CDR3 region has 17 residues. Germline CDR1 SGHRS, CDR2 YFSETQ. CDR3 loop: CASSPLDGGASYNEQFF. CDR3 bases: TGCGCCAGCAGCCCGCTAGACGGGGGGGCCTCCTACAATGAGCAGTTCTTC.

The chain links TRBV28 to TRBJ2-5; the D gene is possibly TRBD2 (6 bases). The ends were cut back, 3 bases at V and 2 bases at J, with 28 bases in the middle. CDR3 size: 20 residues. Germline lookup yields CDR1 MDHEN and CDR2 SYDVKM. The CDR3 is CASSFSPTRPWTGVQETQYF. The CDR3 nucleotides read TGTGCCAGCAGTTTCTCACCCACTCGTCCCTGGACGGGAGTACAAGAGACCCAGTACTTC. Looking up the rest from reference TRBV28 and TRBJ2-5 gives the full variable domain: DVKVTQSSRYLVKRTGEKVFLECVQDMDHENMFWYRQDPGLGLRLIYFSYDVKMKEKGDIPEGYSVSREKKERFSLILESASTNQTSMYLCASSFSPTRPWTGVQETQYFGPGTRLLVL.

The V call is TRBV7-8, the J call TRBJ1-1, with 9 positions matching TRBD1. J gave up 3 bases and V 5 bases, and 7 bases lay outside the gene matches. The CDR3 length is 15 residues. Germline V lookup: CDR1 SGHVS, CDR2 FQNEAQ. The CDR3 region is CASSPPDRGDTEAFF. As DNA, the CDR3 is TGTGCCAGCAGCCCACCGGACAGGGGCGACACTGAAGCTTTCTTT.

The chain carries TRBV28 and TRBJ1-3; D is perhaps TRBD1 (5 bases). Germline V gene lookup returns CDR1 MDHEN and CDR2 SYDVKM. The CDR3 runs 14 residues. With 6 bases removed from V and 0 bases from J, the gap between germline ends came to 9 bases. CDR3 DNA: TGTGCCAGCAGCCACAGGATCTCTGGAAACACCATATATTTT. Translation: CASSHRISGNTIYF.

This chain joins TRBV29-1 and TRBJ2-5, with TRBD2 matching over 11 bases. The CDR3 totals 19 residues. J gave up 5 bases and V 6 bases, and 23 bases lay outside the gene matches. Per the germline V gene, CDR1 is SQVTM and CDR2 is ANQGSEA. The CDR3 DNA follows: TGCAGCGTCCCTCTCCTAGCGGGAGGAGAGAGTTGGGGCCTGGAGACCCAGTACTTC. The encoded protein is CSVPLLAGGESWGLETQYF.

J is TRBJ2-1 and V is TRBV19; 8 nucleotides line up with TRBD2. The length of the CDR3 is 16 residues. Germline V CDR1 and CDR2: LNHDA, SQIVND (reference sequence). Losses at the gene ends were 7 bases for V and 8 bases for J; bases not matched to a gene: 16. DNA of the CDR3: TGTGCCAGTAAAAGGTCAGCGGGAGCATTGGCCGATGAGCAGTTCTTC. Translated, it gives CASKRSAGALADEQFF.

This clone was detected a few times. The chain couples TRBV28 to TRBJ1-1, with TRBD1 matching over 9 bases. The CDR3 totals 14 residues. Germline V CDR1 and CDR2: MDHEN, SYDVKM. Trimming cost V 5 bases and J 6 bases; bases outside gene matches: 7. CDR3 amino acids: CASSPTGGTPEAFF. The DNA for the CDR3 is TGTGCCAGCAGTCCGACAGGGGGGACGCCTGAAGCTTTCTTT.

V and J are TRBV9 and TRBJ2-2; TRBD2 matches at 7 bases. The V gene's germline CDR1 is SGDLS and CDR2 YYNGEE. The V gene end was trimmed by 2 bases and the J gene end by 4 bases; junction bases not matched to a gene: 2. The CDR3 is 14 amino acids. CDR3 in amino acids: CASSVGGGTGELFF. CDR3 bases: TGTGCCAGCAGCGTGGGCGGGGGCACCGGGGAGCTGTTTTTT.

This clone appeared a single time. The chain combines TRBV30 with TRBJ2-2, with D maybe TRBD2 (6 bases). The CDR3 runs 12 residues. Per the germline V gene, CDR1 is GTSNPN and CDR2 is SVGIG (reference sequence). The V gene lost 8 bases and the J gene lost 4 bases, with 11 bases spanning the gap. The CDR3 spells CASYSGTGELFF. For the CDR3, the DNA is TGTGCCAGTTATAGCGGCACCGGGGAGCTGTTTTTT.

The CDR3 is CSVVPSGGSNQPQHF. The CDR3 coding sequence is TGCAGCGTCGTTCCTTCAGGGGGCAGCAATCAGCCCCAGCATTTT. The rearrangement uses TRBV29-1 and TRBJ1-5, with 8 nucleotides matching TRBD1. The CDR3 spans 15 residues. V dropped 6 bases and J dropped 1; count of bases not matched to a gene: 8. Germline values: CDR1 SQVTM, CDR2 ANQGSEA.

The V and J genes are TRBV27 and TRBJ1-3; D gene unclear. Germline V gives CDR1 MNHEY, CDR2 SMNVEV (reference sequence). V was cut by 8 bases and J by 5 bases, with 7 bases left in between. CDR3 length: 11 amino acids. The CDR3 DNA reads TGTGCCAGCCTGACTAGAAACACCATATATTTT. Amino acids: CASLTRNTIYF.

The J gene is TRBJ2-7, the V gene TRBV9; 14 positions agree with TRBD2. The CDR3 loop spans 18 amino acids. With V trimmed by 0 bases and J by 5 bases, 10 bases remained unmatched. CDR1 is SGDLS and CDR2 is YYNGEE in the germline V gene. CDR3 bases: TGTGCCAGCAGCGTAGGCGTGGGACTAGCGGGGGCAAAGGACGAGCAGTACTTC. Its protein is CASSVGVGLAGAKDEQYF.

This clone was detected once. J is TRBJ1-2 and V is TRBV6-5; the D gene is possibly TRBD1 (5 bases). Trimming stripped 2 bases from V and 4 bases from J, with 8 bases between. Germline loops: CDR1 MNHEY, CDR2 SVGAGI. The CDR3 runs 13 residues. The CDR3 is CASSYGASYGYTF. The CDR3, as DNA: TGTGCCAGCAGTTACGGGGCGAGCTATGGCTACACCTTC.

The V and J genes are TRBV2 and TRBJ1-1; D perhaps matches TRBD1 (5 bases). The CDR3 loop spans 10 amino acids. Trimming took 7 bases from V and 6 from J, leaving 6 bases between them. Germline V gene lookup returns CDR1 SNHLY and CDR2 FYNNEI. The CDR3, as DNA: TGTGCCAGCACGGGGGCTGAAGCTTTCTTT. Translated, it gives CASTGAEAFF.

The chain uses TRBV25-1 and TRBJ2-2, with D maybe TRBD1 (6 bases). Germline V lookup: CDR1 MGHDK, CDR2 SYGVNS. The CDR3 extends over 16 amino acids. The germline V and J ends were trimmed by 2 bases and 6 bases, with 16 bases remaining between them. DNA for the CDR3: TGTGCCAGCAGTGAACAGCAGGGAAGGACAGCCGGGGAGCTGTTTTTT. It encodes CASSEQQGRTAGELFF.

J is TRBJ1-1 and V is TRBV28; D unresolved. CDR1 and CDR2 (germline): MDHEN, SYDVKM. The CDR3 totals 13 residues. With 2 bases removed from V and 1 base from J, the gap between germline ends came to 5 bases. The CDR3 DNA sequence: TGTGCCAGCAGTTTAGGCGGGAACACTGAAGCTTTCTTT. Protein product: CASSLGGNTEAFF.

The chain recombines TRBV27 with TRBJ2-5; 9 bases map to TRBD2. The germline CDR1 and CDR2 sequences are MNHEY and SMNVEV (reference sequence). The CDR3 has 16 residues. The V gene end was trimmed by 3 bases and the J gene end by 5 bases; junction bases not matched to a gene: 10. The DNA of the CDR3 is TGTGCCAGCAGTTTTGTGGCGGGGGGGACAATCGAGACCCAGTACTTC. It yields the protein CASSFVAGGTIETQYF.

The CDR3 DNA sequence: TGTGCCAGCAGTTTACGTCGAACAGCGGGTACGAACACCGGGGAGCTGTTTTTT. Encoded protein: CASSLRRTAGTNTGELFF. The chain joins TRBV27 to TRBJ2-2; TRBD2 might be the D (6 bases). The CDR3 runs 18 residues. The germline gives CDR1 MNHEY, CDR2 SMNVEV (reference sequence). The V gene lost 2 bases and the J gene lost 0 bases, with 16 bases spanning the gap.

The V gene is TRBV7-3, the J gene TRBJ2-7; tentative D call: TRBD2 (6 bases). V was clipped by 5 bases and J by 5 bases, with 10 bases between them. The CDR3 is 12 amino acids. CDR1 and CDR2 from the germline V gene are SGHTA and FQGTGA. The CDR3 spells CASSPRGDEQYF. CDR3 sequence (DNA): TGTGCCAGCAGCCCGCGGGGCGACGAGCAGTACTTC. The complete variable domain, with remaining parts taken from reference TRBV7-3 and TRBJ2-7, reads GAGVSQTPSNKVTEKGKYVELRCDPISGHTALYWYRQSLGQGPEFLIYFQGTGAADDSGLPNDRFFAVRPEGSVSTLKIQRTERGDSAVYLCASSPRGDEQYFGPGTRLTVT.

The rearrangement joins TRBV18 to TRBJ2-5; 9 positions agree with TRBD1. Trimming removed 0 bases from V and 1 base from J; junction bases left unmatched: 18. CDR1 KGHSH and CDR2 LQKENI come from the germline V gene. CDR3 length: 21 amino acids. The CDR3 protein is CASSPPGQGLTLSPPQETQYF. Here the CDR3 DNA reads TGTGCCAGCTCACCACCGGGACAGGGTCTTACTTTATCTCCCCCCCAAGAGACCCAGTACTTC.

V is TRBV11-2 and J is TRBJ2-1; D uncertain. V was pared by 5 bases and J by 3 bases, with 5 bases between. The germline V gene has CDR1 SGHAT and CDR2 FQNNGV. The CDR3 has 12 residues. CDR3: CASSEDYNEQFF. CDR3 bases: TGTGCCAGCAGCGAGGACTACAATGAGCAGTTCTTC.

The chain uses TRBV5-1 and TRBJ1-2; D is unclear. Germline CDR1 is SGHRS and CDR2 is YFSETQ. The V end lost 0 bases, the J end lost 7 bases, and 13 bases lay between the germline ends. The CDR3 runs to 14 residues. CDR3 nucleotide sequence: TGCGCCAGCAGCTTGGAGGAGGGTCGCTCTGGCTACACCTTC. It yields the protein CASSLEEGRSGYTF.

The genes are TRBV4-1 and TRBJ2-2, with 9 bases identical to TRBD2. Per germline, CDR1 MGHRA and CDR2 YSYEKL. Germline trimming cut 0 bases from V and 4 bases from J; bases unmatched to any gene: 6. This CDR3 region has 17 residues. The CDR3 sequence is CASSQEWAGGLTGELFF. Written as DNA, the CDR3 is TGCGCCAGCAGCCAAGAATGGGCGGGAGGGCTCACCGGGGAGCTGTTTTTT.